Listed below are T cell receptor beta chains from one sample, sequenced in a study of CD8 T cells in ankylosing spondylitis. TCRdb reanalysed the 5' RACE reads using MiXCR and keeps one entry per CDR3 protein. Seen here are over 60,000 distinct CDR3 sequences, about 5% observed once, and the top ten hold around 2%. The source material was blood, either unsorted or a sorted T cell fraction (not recorded which). The source is a male donor with ankylosing spondylitis or in good health (not recorded which). Each CDR3 is given with its conserved first and last residue. The D gene is left open where the match is weak. Only some rows state a clone size, as once, few, many or a class for expanded clones.

V: TRBV5-6; D: NA; size: many; J: TRBJ2-2; CDR3: CASSLGGRANTGELFF
V: TRBV7-9; D: NA; size: many; J: TRBJ1-2; CDR3: CASSLVQGNITF
V: TRBV15; D: TRBD1; size: many; J: TRBJ2-4; CDR3: CATSGAGTAKNIQYF
V: TRBV6-2/TRBV6-3; D: NA; size: many; J: TRBJ2-7; CDR3: CASSYNPPHLYEQYF
V: TRBV27; D: TRBD2; size: many; J: TRBJ2-5; CDR3: CASASPGGLGETQYF
V: TRBV27; D: NA; size: many; J: TRBJ1-2; CDR3: CASSPTTGVGYGYTF
V: TRBV29-1; D: TRBD2; size: many; J: TRBJ2-4; CDR3: CSVATGGGIAKNIQYF
V: TRBV24-1; D: NA; size: many; J: TRBJ2-1; CDR3: CATSDSPGVRYNEQFF
V: TRBV4-1; D: NA; size: many; J: TRBJ1-3; CDR3: CASSQDFAGAPRSGNTIYF
V: TRBV6-5; D: TRBD1; size: many; J: TRBJ1-5; CDR3: CASRGGSNQPQHF
V: TRBV6-2/TRBV6-3; D: NA; size: many; J: TRBJ2-7; CDR3: CASSPNVPYEQYF
V: TRBV10-3; D: TRBD2; size: many; J: TRBJ2-2; CDR3: CAITGGSGAVNTGELFF
V: TRBV7-2; D: NA; size: many; J: TRBJ1-5; CDR3: CASSFQGHSNQPQHF
V: TRBV5-1; D: TRBD1; size: NA; J: TRBJ2-1; CDR3: CASSAGTGGQLGLNEQFF
V: TRBV2; D: NA; size: many; J: TRBJ2-2; CDR3: CASSERLPGTGELFF
V: TRBV19; D: NA; size: many; J: TRBJ1-5; CDR3: CASAPGTRSNQPQHF
V: TRBV5-3; D: TRBD1; size: NA; J: TRBJ2-3; CDR3: CARGPRDREGSDTQYF
V: TRBV4-2; D: NA; size: many; J: TRBJ2-2; CDR3: CASSQDLEKTGELFF
V: TRBV3-1; D: TRBD1; size: many; J: TRBJ2-7; CDR3: CASSPRPGQGSGRSYEQYF
V: TRBV6-2/TRBV6-3; D: NA; size: many; J: TRBJ1-2; CDR3: CASSYGLYGYTF
V: TRBV10-3; D: TRBD2; size: many; J: TRBJ2-2; CDR3: CAISDSSGGNTGELFF
V: TRBV27; D: NA; size: many; J: TRBJ2-7; CDR3: CASSPNSAAYEQYF
V: TRBV11-3; D: NA; size: NA; J: TRBJ2-1; CDR3: CASSVDQLGEQFF
V: TRBV12-3/TRBV12-4; D: NA; size: many; J: TRBJ1-3; CDR3: CASSSGYGNTIYF
V: TRBV6-2/TRBV6-3; D: NA; size: many; J: TRBJ2-7; CDR3: CASSYFTGTHDEQYF
V: TRBV11-2; D: NA; size: few; J: TRBJ2-3; CDR3: CASSLEVWADSTDTQYF
V: TRBV10-2; D: NA; size: many; J: TRBJ2-2; CDR3: CASSESPFYTGELFF
V: TRBV5-1; D: NA; size: many; J: TRBJ2-3; CDR3: CASSLRDTSTDTQYF
V: TRBV7-8; D: NA; size: many; J: TRBJ1-6; CDR3: CASSPRTSYNSPLHF
V: TRBV6-5; D: NA; size: many; J: TRBJ2-5; CDR3: CACHGLDSITQYF